The present T cell receptor beta chain was sequenced within a study of CD8 T cells in ankylosing spondylitis. The study's findings and limits: Prior literature has documented some motif variants in synovial fluid and blood from reactive arthritis. For ankylosing spondylitis blood, a TCR beta motif of about 8 highly homologous variants appeared characteristic. Within matched ankylosing spondylitis synovial fluid, disease-linked clones were reportedly significantly enriched.

The authors made TCR beta libraries by quantitative 5'-RACE with molecular barcodes. TCRdb fed the 5' RACE reads into MiXCR, producing one record per CDR3 protein. Among some 200,000 distinct CDR3 sequences, about 7% were seen once, and the ten largest hold 14%. This clonotype was seen ten or more times. Its matching antigen is unknown. Germline V gene sequence: CDR1 SGHKS, CDR2 YYEKEE (reference sequence). Trimming took off 0 bases at V and 4 bases at J, with 11 bases between the two ends. The CDR3 loop spans 15 amino acids. This chain links TRBV5-5 with TRBJ1-5; the D gene is possibly TRBD1 (5 bases). Sequencing input: blood, either unsorted or a sorted T cell fraction (not recorded which). The clonotype originates from a male donor with ankylosing spondylitis. The CDR3 protein is CASSLGGFGNQPQHF. In DNA form, the CDR3 reads TGTGCCAGCAGCTTGGGGGGCTTCGGGAATCAGCCCCAGCATTTT. The whole variable domain, remainder taken from reference TRBV5-5 and TRBJ1-5, is DAGVTQSPTHLIKTRGQQVTLRCSPISGHKSVSWYQQVLGQGPQFIFQYYEKEERGRGNFPDRFSARQFPNYSSELNVNALLLGDSALYLCASSLGGFGNQPQHFGDGTRLSIL.